The 17 T cell receptor beta chains reported below all come from one sample, sequenced in a study of T cells in narcolepsy. Profiled with immunoSEQ multiplex PCR; TCRdb holds only in-frame clones, not every one. The data show 25,000 to 35,000 clones, 79% seen once. What was sequenced was memory (CD45RA-) CD4+ T cells from blood. These receptors came from a human donor in good health.

The chain joins TRBV7-3 to TRBJ2-5; D is unclear. CDR3 size: 13 residues. Looked up from germline, CDR1 is SGHTA and CDR2 is FQGTGA. Trimming left V 3 bases short and J 5 bases short, with 10 bases between. CDR3 nucleotide sequence: TGTGCCAGCAGCTTCTCTACCTTGGAGACCCAGTACTTC. It translates to CASSFSTLETQYF.

V is TRBV7-9 and J is TRBJ2-3; D could derive from TRBD1 or TRBD2 (5 bases each). CDR1 is SEHNR, CDR2 FQNEAQ, per germline (reference sequence). V was pared by 1 base and J by 0 bases, with 14 bases between. The CDR3 loop spans 17 amino acids. CDR3 in amino acids: CASSLGLGGSSTDTQYF. DNA of the CDR3: TGTGCCAGCAGCTTAGGGCTTGGGGGTTCTAGCACAGATACGCAGTATTTT.

This clone was seen only a few times. The rearrangement uses TRBV10-3 and TRBJ1-2; D possibly corresponds to TRBD1 (6 bases). V gave up 3 bases and J gave up 0 bases, with 11 bases separating them. The CDR3 has 15 residues. Germline CDR1 ENHRY, CDR2 SYGVKD. The CDR3 sequence: CAISDGTRSNYGYTF. The CDR3 region has the DNA TGTGCCATCAGTGACGGGACAAGATCTAACTATGGCTACACCTTC.

The DNA of the CDR3 is TGTGCCAGCTCACCCAGGACAGGGGCGCTTAATGAAAAACTGTTTTTT. It yields the protein CASSPRTGALNEKLFF. The genes are TRBV18 and TRBJ1-4; 9 nucleotides agree with TRBD1. The CDR3 length is 16 residues. Trimming cost V 3 bases and J 4 bases; bases outside gene matches: 6. Germline V gene lookup returns CDR1 KGHSH and CDR2 LQKENI.

The chain links TRBV6-5 to TRBJ2-5; 8 bases map to TRBD1. Germline V gene sequence: CDR1 MNHEY, CDR2 SVGAGI. J was trimmed by 4 bases and V by 2 bases; bases with no gene match: 6. The CDR3 contains 15 residues. Here the CDR3 reads CASSYRSGGRETQYF. The CDR3 nucleotides are TGTGCCAGCAGTTACCGATCAGGGGGCAGAGAGACCCAGTACTTC.

The rearrangement links TRBV6-6 to TRBJ1-1; D not certain. Germline assignment: CDR1 MNHNY and CDR2 SVGAGI (reference sequence). This CDR3 has 14 amino acids. V was shortened by 4 bases and J by 2 bases, with 11 bases between the two germline ends. Here the CDR3 reads CASSSLSGNTEAFF. DNA of the CDR3: TGTGCCAGCAGTTCTCTTAGCGGAAACACTGAAGCTTTCTTT.

The CDR3 nucleotides are TGTGCCAGCAGCGCAGCGGGGGGAGGTGAGCAGTTCTTC. Translated, it gives CASSAAGGGEQFF. The chain is built from TRBV13 and TRBJ2-1, with 9 bases matching TRBD2. Trimming removed 5 bases from V and 9 bases from J; junction bases left unmatched: 5. The CDR3 has 13 amino acids. CDR1 and CDR2 from the germline V gene are PRHDT and FYEKMQ (reference sequence).

The rearrangement uses TRBV11-2 and TRBJ1-2, with D maybe TRBD1 (5 bases). CDR3 length equals 14 residues. Trimming took 5 bases from V and 8 from J, leaving 18 bases between them. CDR1 is SGHAT and CDR2 is FQNNGV in the germline V gene. The CDR3 DNA follows: TGTGCCAGCAGCGCGGGACTGCTTGGGGGGGGCTACACCTTC. Its protein is CASSAGLLGGGYTF. Using reference TRBV11-2 and TRBJ1-2 for the parts outside the CDR3, the full variable domain is EAGVAQSPRYKIIEKRQSVAFWCNPISGHATLYWYQQILGQGPKLLIQFQNNGVVDDSQLPKDRFSAERLKGVDSTLKIQPAKLEDSAVYLCASSAGLLGGGYTFGSGTRLTVV.

This clone was observed a single time. This chain connects TRBV14 to TRBJ2-1, with 7 bases aligning to TRBD1. Germline V CDR1 and CDR2: SGHDN, FVKESK. V dropped 1 base and J dropped 1; count of bases not matched to a gene: 4. This CDR3 has 16 amino acids. The CDR3 DNA is TGTGCCAGCAGCCAAGGCGTCAGGGGGTCCTACAATGAGCAGTTCTTC. Residues: CASSQGVRGSYNEQFF. The complete variable domain, with remaining parts taken from reference TRBV14 and TRBJ2-1, reads EAGVTQFPSHSVIEKGQTVTLRCDPISGHDNLYWYRRVMGKEIKFLLHFVKESKQDESGMPNNRFLAERTGGTYSTLKVQPAELEDSGVYFCASSQGVRGSYNEQFFGPGTRLTVL.

This chain connects TRBV28 to TRBJ1-4; D uncertain. The CDR3 extends over 13 amino acids. Germline V gene lookup returns CDR1 MDHEN and CDR2 SYDVKM. V was cut by 3 bases and J by 4 bases, with 6 bases left in between. CDR3 sequence: CASSFLYNEKLFF. CDR3 in DNA: TGTGCCAGCAGTTTTCTGTATAATGAAAAACTGTTTTTT. The full variable domain, with the rest looked up from reference TRBV28 and TRBJ1-4, is DVKVTQSSRYLVKRTGEKVFLECVQDMDHENMFWYRQDPGLGLRLIYFSYDVKMKEKGDIPEGYSVSREKKERFSLILESASTNQTSMYLCASSFLYNEKLFFGSGTQLSVL.

The V gene is TRBV4-1, the J gene TRBJ2-7, with 11 positions matching TRBD2. J was trimmed by 5 bases and V by 4 bases; bases with no gene match: 7. Germline-derived CDR1 and CDR2 are MGHRA and YSYEKL. CDR3 length equals 15 residues. Here the CDR3 DNA reads TGCGCCAGCAGCCTCGGTAGCGGGGGGGCCAACGAGCAGTACTTC. Amino acid sequence: CASSLGSGGANEQYF.

The CDR3 loop is CASSVGLRSGTQYF. In nucleotides, the CDR3 is TGTGCCAGCAGCGTAGGGCTACGAAGTGGTACGCAGTATTTT. The J gene is TRBJ2-3, the V gene TRBV9; no definite D call. Trimming removed 0 bases from V and 8 bases from J, with 13 bases in between. There are 14 residues in the CDR3. Germline V gene data show CDR1 as SGDLS and CDR2 as YYNGEE. Filled out from reference TRBV9 and TRBJ2-3, the complete variable domain reads DSGVTQTPKHLITATGQRVTLRCSPRSGDLSVYWYQQSLDQGLQFLIQYYNGEERAKGNILERFSAQQFPDLHSELNLSSLELGDSALYFCASSVGLRSGTQYFGPGTRLTVL.

The chain has TRBV4-1 and TRBJ1-2; D is unresolved. Germline V gene lookup returns CDR1 MGHRA and CDR2 YSYEKL. This CDR3 contains 19 residues. The germline V and J ends were trimmed by 1 base and 1 base, with 22 bases remaining between them. CDR3 DNA sequence: TGCGCCAGCAGCCAAGGACCCCGTGGTCGGGCGAGCCTTAACTATGGCTACACCTTC. Protein sequence: CASSQGPRGRASLNYGYTF.

The V gene is TRBV9, the J gene TRBJ2-5; TRBD2 agrees at 11 bases. TRBJ2-7 matches the DNA end more closely, so the J call is doubtful. Germline CDR1 reads SGDLS; CDR2 reads YYNGEE. The CDR3 has 18 amino acids. The CDR3: CASSPLAGGRGLLYEQYF. The DNA for the CDR3 is TGTGCCAGCAGCCCCCTAGCGGGAGGAAGAGGGCTGCTCTACGAGCAGTACTTC.

V usage is TRBV6-5 and J usage is TRBJ1-5; D call uncertain. Germline loops: CDR1 MNHEY, CDR2 SVGAGI. The CDR3 contains 14 residues. V lost 5 bases to trimming and J lost 5 bases, with 13 bases between them. The CDR3, as DNA: TGTGCCAGCAGTGCCCGGGGTCCGCATCAGCCCCAGCATTTT. Protein: CASSARGPHQPQHF.

The chain employs TRBV6-1 and TRBJ1-5; TRBD1 matches 10 bases. The V gene end was trimmed by 4 bases and the J gene end by 6 bases; junction bases not matched to a gene: 6. This CDR3 contains 15 residues. Germline V gives CDR1 MNHNS, CDR2 SASEGT. This CDR3 reads CASSVGTGAGQPQHF. Written as DNA, the CDR3 is TGTGCCAGCAGTGTGGGGACAGGGGCGGGTCAGCCCCAGCATTTT.

This chain connects TRBV27 to TRBJ2-7, with D possibly being TRBD1 (5 bases). The V end lost 0 bases, the J end lost 7 bases, and 13 bases lay between the germline ends. CDR3 length: 14 amino acids. Per the germline V gene, CDR1 is MNHEY and CDR2 is SMNVEV (reference sequence). For the CDR3, the DNA is TGTGCCAGCAGTTTATCCGCAGGGAAGTCTGAGCAGTACTTC. It specifies CASSLSAGKSEQYF.